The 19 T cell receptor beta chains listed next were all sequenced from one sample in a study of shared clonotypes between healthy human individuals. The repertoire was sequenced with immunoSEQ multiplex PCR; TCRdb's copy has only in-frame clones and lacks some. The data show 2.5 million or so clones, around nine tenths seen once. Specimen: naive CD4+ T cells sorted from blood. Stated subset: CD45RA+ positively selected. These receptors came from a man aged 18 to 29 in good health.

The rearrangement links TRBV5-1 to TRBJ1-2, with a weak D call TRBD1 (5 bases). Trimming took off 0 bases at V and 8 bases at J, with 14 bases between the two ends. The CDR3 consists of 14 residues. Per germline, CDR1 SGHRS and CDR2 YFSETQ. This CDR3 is CASSLGTGVKGYTF. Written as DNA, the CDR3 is TGCGCCAGCAGCTTGGGAACGGGGGTTAAGGGCTACACCTTC.

This CDR3 reads CAWAPGLGYEQYF. As DNA, the CDR3 is TGTGCCTGGGCACCAGGGCTGGGGTACGAGCAGTACTTC. The chain joins TRBV30 to TRBJ2-7; tentatively, D is TRBD1 (5 bases). This CDR3 has 13 residues. CDR1 and CDR2 (germline): GTSNPN, SVGIG (reference sequence). Trimming pared 5 bases from V and 4 bases from J, leaving 15 bases between.

The CDR3 nucleotides read TGCGCCAGCAGCTTGGACAGGGGGCACGGGGACACTGAAGCTTTCTTT. The encoded protein is CASSLDRGHGDTEAFF. This chain joins TRBV5-1 and TRBJ1-1, with TRBD1 matching over 9 bases. The CDR3 runs to 16 residues. The germline V gene encodes CDR1 SGHRS and CDR2 YFSETQ. V dropped 0 bases and J dropped 3; count of bases not matched to a gene: 6.

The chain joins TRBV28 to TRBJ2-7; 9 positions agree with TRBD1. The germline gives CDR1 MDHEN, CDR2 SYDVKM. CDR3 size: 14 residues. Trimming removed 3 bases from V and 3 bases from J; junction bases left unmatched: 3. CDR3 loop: CASSFRDRVYEQYF. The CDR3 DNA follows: TGTGCCAGCAGTTTTCGGGACAGGGTCTACGAGCAGTACTTC.

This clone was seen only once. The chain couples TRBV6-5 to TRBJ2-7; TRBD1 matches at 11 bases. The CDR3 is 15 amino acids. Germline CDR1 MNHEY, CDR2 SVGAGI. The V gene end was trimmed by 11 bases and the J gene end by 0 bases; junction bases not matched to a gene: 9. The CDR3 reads CACSAGTGGSYEQYF. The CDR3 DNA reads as TGTGCCTGTAGCGCCGGGACAGGGGGCTCCTACGAGCAGTACTTC.

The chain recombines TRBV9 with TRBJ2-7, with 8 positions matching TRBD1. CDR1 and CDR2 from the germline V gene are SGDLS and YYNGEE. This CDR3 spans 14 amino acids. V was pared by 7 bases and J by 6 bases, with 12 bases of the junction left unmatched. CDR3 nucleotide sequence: TGTGCCAGCCCCCTCGGACAGGGTTTCGTCGAGCAGTACTTC. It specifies CASPLGQGFVEQYF.

This chain's CDR3 is CASSLAGGKPTDTQYF. CDR3 nucleotide sequence: TGTGCCAGCAGCTTAGCCGGCGGAAAACCCACAGATACGCAGTATTTT. The chain has TRBV7-2 and TRBJ2-3, with unresolved D. Deletions cut 0 bases from V and 2 bases from J, with 12 bases between. The CDR3 covers 16 residues. The germline V gene encodes CDR1 SGHTA and CDR2 FQGNSA.

CDR3 residues: CAISESMGRPSGEQYF. The CDR3 DNA is TGTGCCATCAGTGAGTCGATGGGGAGGCCGTCTGGCGAGCAGTACTTC. The chain uses TRBV10-3 and TRBJ2-7; a possible D gene is TRBD2 (6 bases). Germline CDR1 reads ENHRY; CDR2 reads SYGVKD. V dropped 0 bases and J dropped 6 bases, with 18 bases sitting between them. CDR3 length: 16 amino acids.

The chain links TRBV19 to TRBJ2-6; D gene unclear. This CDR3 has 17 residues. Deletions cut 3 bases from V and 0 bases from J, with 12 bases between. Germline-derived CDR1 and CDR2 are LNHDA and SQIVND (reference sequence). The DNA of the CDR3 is TGTGCCAGTAGTATTATCGGGTGGGGCTCTGGGGCCAACGTCCTGACTTTC. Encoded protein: CASSIIGWGSGANVLTF.

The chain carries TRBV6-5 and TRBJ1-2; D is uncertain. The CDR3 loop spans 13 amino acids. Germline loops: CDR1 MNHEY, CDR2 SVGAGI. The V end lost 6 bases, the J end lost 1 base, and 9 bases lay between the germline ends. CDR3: CASSLQSNYGYTF. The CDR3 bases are TGTGCCAGCAGCCTACAGAGTAACTATGGCTACACCTTC.

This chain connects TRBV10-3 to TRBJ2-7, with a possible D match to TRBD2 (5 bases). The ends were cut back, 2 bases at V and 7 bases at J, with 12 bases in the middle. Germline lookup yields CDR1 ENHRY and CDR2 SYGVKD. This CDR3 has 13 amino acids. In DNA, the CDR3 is TGTGCCATCAGTGAGCCCCCGTCGGGGGAGCAGTACTTC. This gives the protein CAISEPPSGEQYF.

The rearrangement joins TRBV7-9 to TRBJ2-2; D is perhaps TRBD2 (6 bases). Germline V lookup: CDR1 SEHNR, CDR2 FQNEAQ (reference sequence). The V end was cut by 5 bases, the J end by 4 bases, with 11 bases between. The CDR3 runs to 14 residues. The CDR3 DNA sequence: TGTGCCAGCAGCCCCGGGGGAGGCACCGGGGAGCTGTTTTTT. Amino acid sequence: CASSPGGGTGELFF.

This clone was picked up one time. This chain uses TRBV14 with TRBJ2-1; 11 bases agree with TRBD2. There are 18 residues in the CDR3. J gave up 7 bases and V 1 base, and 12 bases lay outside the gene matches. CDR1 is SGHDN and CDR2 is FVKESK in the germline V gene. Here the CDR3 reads CASSQGRLAGGGLNEQFF. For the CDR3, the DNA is TGTGCCAGCAGCCAAGGCCGGCTAGCGGGGGGAGGTCTTAATGAGCAGTTCTTC.

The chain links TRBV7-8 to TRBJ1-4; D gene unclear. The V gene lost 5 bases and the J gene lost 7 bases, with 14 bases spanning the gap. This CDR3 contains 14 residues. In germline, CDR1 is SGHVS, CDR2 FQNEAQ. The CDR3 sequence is CASSLRGMSEKLFF. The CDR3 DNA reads TGTGCCAGCAGCCTAAGAGGGATGAGTGAAAAACTGTTTTTT. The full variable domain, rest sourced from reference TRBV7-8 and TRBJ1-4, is GAGVSQSPRYKVAKRGQDVALRCDPISGHVSLFWYQQALGQGPEFLTYFQNEAQLDKSGLPSDRFFAERPEGSVSTLKIQRTQQEDSAVYLCASSLRGMSEKLFFGSGTQLSVL.

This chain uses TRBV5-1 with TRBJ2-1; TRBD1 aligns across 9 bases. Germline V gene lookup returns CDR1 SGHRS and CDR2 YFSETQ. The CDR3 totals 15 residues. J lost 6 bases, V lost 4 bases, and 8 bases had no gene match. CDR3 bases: TGCGCCAGCAGCATCGACAGGGGGGTCTCCAATGAGCAGTTCTTC. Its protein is CASSIDRGVSNEQFF.

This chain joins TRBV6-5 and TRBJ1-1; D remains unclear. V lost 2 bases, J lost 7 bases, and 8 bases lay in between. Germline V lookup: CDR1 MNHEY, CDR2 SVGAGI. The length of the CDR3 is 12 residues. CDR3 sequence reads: CASSYQQNEAFF. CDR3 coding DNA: TGTGCCAGCAGTTACCAACAAAATGAAGCTTTCTTT.

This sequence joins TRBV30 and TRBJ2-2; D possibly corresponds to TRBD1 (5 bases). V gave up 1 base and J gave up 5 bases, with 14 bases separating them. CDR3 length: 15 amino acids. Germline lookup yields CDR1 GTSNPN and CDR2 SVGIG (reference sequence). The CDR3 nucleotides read TGTGCCTGGAGTGGCTACGTCAAGGGGACCGGGGAGCTGTTTTTT. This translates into CAWSGYVKGTGELFF. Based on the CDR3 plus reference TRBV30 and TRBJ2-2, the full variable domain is SQTIHQWPATLVQPVGSPLSLECTVEGTSNPNLYWYRQAAGRGLQLLFYSVGIGQISSEVPQNLSASRPQDRQFILSSKKLLLSDSGFYLCAWSGYVKGTGELFFGEGSRLTVL.

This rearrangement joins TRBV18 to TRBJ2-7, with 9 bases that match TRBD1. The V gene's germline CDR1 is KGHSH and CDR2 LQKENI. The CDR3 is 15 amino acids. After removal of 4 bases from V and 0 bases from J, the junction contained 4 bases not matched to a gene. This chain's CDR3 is CASSLHRGLSYEQYF. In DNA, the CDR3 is TGTGCCAGCTCACTACACAGGGGGCTCTCCTACGAGCAGTACTTC.

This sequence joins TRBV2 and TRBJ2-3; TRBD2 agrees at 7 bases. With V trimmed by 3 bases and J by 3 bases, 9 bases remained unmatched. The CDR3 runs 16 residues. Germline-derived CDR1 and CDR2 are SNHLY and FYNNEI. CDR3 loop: CASSDHSGVGTDTQYF. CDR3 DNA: TGTGCCAGCAGTGACCACAGCGGGGTTGGGACAGATACGCAGTATTTT.